The next 11 T cell receptor beta chains were all read from a single sample in a study of regulatory T cells in long-lasting Graves disease. Time point described: persistent/refractory GD, antithyroid drugs over 5 years with positive TRAb. Extracted PBMC RNA gave rise to the TCR library. Library construction for TCR beta used iRepertoire HTBI primers and Arm-PCR of CDR3 regions. One entry per CDR3 protein results from TCRdb running MiXCR on the multiplex PCR reads. Of fewer than 400,000 distinct CDR3 sequences listed, 20% are singletons. Sequenced material: peripheral blood mononuclear cells (PBMCs), taken when the disease was refractory, from a patient treated with antithyroid drugs. The receptors stem from a female donor with Graves disease.

This clonotype was seen more than once but under ten times. The V call is TRBV2, the J call TRBJ2-1, with D maybe TRBD1 (7 bases). CDR3 length equals 19 residues. The V and J ends lost 3 bases and 3 bases respectively, with 24 bases between them. CDR1 SNHLY and CDR2 FYNNEI come from the germline V gene. The CDR3 sequence is CASSDLRSGGNRYYNEQFF. The CDR3, as DNA: TGTGCCAGCAGTGATTTGCGGTCAGGGGGGAATAGGTACTACAATGAGCAGTTCTTC. Based on the CDR3 plus reference TRBV2 and TRBJ2-1, the full variable domain is EPEVTQTPSHQVTQMGQEVILRCVPISNHLYFYWYRQILGQKVEFLVSFYNNEISEKSEIFDDQFSVERPDGSNFTLKIRSTKLEDSAMYFCASSDLRSGGNRYYNEQFFGPGTRLTVL.

The chain employs TRBV5-1 and TRBJ2-7, with 10 bases that match TRBD2. The CDR3 consists of 17 residues. Per germline, CDR1 SGHRS and CDR2 YFSETQ. Trimming cost V 3 bases and J 4 bases; bases outside gene matches: 13. The CDR3 reads CASSWDSMGLALYEQYF. The CDR3 coding sequence is TGCGCCAGCAGCTGGGACAGTATGGGACTAGCGCTATACGAGCAGTACTTC.

This clonotype has only a few counts. The gene calls are TRBV20-1 and TRBJ2-5; D is unresolved. CDR3 length equals 15 residues. Trimming left V 3 bases short and J 4 bases short, with 18 bases between. Germline V gives CDR1 DFQATT, CDR2 SNEGSKA (reference sequence). The CDR3 nucleotides read TGCAGTGCTAGTTCCCCTAGTCGTGGGTCAGAGACCCAGTACTTC. Its translation is CSASSPSRGSETQYF.

This clonotype has more than one count but fewer than ten. The chain carries TRBV11-2 and TRBJ1-3; D might be TRBD1 (5 bases). V gave up 8 bases and J gave up 1 base, with 12 bases separating them. Germline CDR1 and CDR2: SGHAT and FQNNGV. The CDR3 has 14 residues. CDR3 loop: CASAQGYSGNTIYF. The CDR3 DNA reads TGTGCCAGCGCTCAGGGTTATTCTGGAAACACCATATATTTT.

Concerning this clonotype: This may arise from a read error, as a much more abundant clone is one base away. V usage is TRBV27 and J usage is TRBJ2-7, with TRBD2 as a possible D gene (5 bases). The germline V gene has CDR1 MNHEY and CDR2 SMNVEV (reference sequence). The length of the CDR3 is 12 residues. CDR3 sequence reads: CTSSLYGKEQYF. The CDR3 nucleotides read TGTACCAGCAGTTTATACGGGAAAGAGCAGTACTTC.

V is TRBV7-8 and J is TRBJ2-2; D remains unclear. Germline values: CDR1 SGHVS, CDR2 FQNEAQ. The CDR3 consists of 16 residues. V lost 1 base and J lost 4, with 13 bases in between. The CDR3 reads CASSLVRRIGTGELFF. The CDR3, as DNA: TGTGCCAGCAGCTTAGTCCGAAGGATTGGCACCGGGGAGCTGTTTTTT.

The rearrangement links TRBV4-1 to TRBJ1-2, with 12 bases fitting TRBD1. Per germline, CDR1 MGHRA and CDR2 YSYEKL. The junction had 5 bases not matched to a gene; V was cut back by 4 bases and J by 2 bases. This CDR3 contains 16 residues. CDR3 in DNA: TGCGCCAGCAGCCTAAGGGACAGGGGGCGCAACTATGGCTACACCTTC. Translated: CASSLRDRGRNYGYTF.

This clonotype was seen at least ten times. The chain uses TRBV2 and TRBJ1-5, with TRBD1 matching over 9 bases. Germline CDR1 is SNHLY and CDR2 is FYNNEI. The junction had 7 bases not matched to a gene; V was cut back by 6 bases and J by 7 bases. The CDR3 sequence is 14 residues long. DNA of the CDR3: TGTGCCAGCAGGCCCGGGACAGGGTACCAGCCCCAGCATTTT. Amino acid sequence: CASRPGTGYQPQHF.

This clonotype was picked up many times. The chain joins TRBV11-2 to TRBJ2-7, with a possible D match to TRBD2 (5 bases). There are 15 residues in the CDR3. V lost 0 bases to trimming and J lost 7 bases, with 16 bases between them. The V gene's germline CDR1 is SGHAT and CDR2 FQNNGV. Here the CDR3 DNA reads TGTGCCAGCAGCTTAGAGGGTCTTCCGACGGGGGAGCAGTACTTC. Translated, it gives CASSLEGLPTGEQYF.

This clonotype was observed at least ten times. The chain carries TRBV27 and TRBJ2-7; D is unclear. The V gene's germline CDR1 is MNHEY and CDR2 SMNVEV (reference sequence). Trimming left V 4 bases short and J 0 bases short, with 10 bases between. The CDR3 length is 14 residues. The CDR3 protein is CASSYGRSSYEQYF. The CDR3 nucleotides read TGTGCCAGCAGTTACGGCAGGAGCTCCTACGAGCAGTACTTC.

This clonotype was recorded a few times. This chain uses TRBV14 with TRBJ1-2; tentatively, D is TRBD1 (5 bases). V was cut by 4 bases and J by 4 bases, with 13 bases left in between. Germline V gene lookup returns CDR1 SGHDN and CDR2 FVKESK. The CDR3 consists of 14 residues. CDR3 region: CASSPPGGGYGYTF. The CDR3 DNA reads TGTGCCAGCAGCCCCCCGGGGGGGGGCTATGGCTACACCTTC.